The 3 T cell receptor beta chains listed next were all sequenced from one sample in a study of shared clonotypes between healthy human individuals. TCRdb keeps only in-frame clones here, not all; method: immunoSEQ multiplex PCR. The profile shows 1.5 million to 1.9 million clones, approximately 98% of them singletons. The sample consisted of naive CD4+ T cells sorted from blood. Subset meaning: CD45RA+ positively selected. These receptors came from a man aged 30-40 years in good health.

The chain couples TRBV6-5 to TRBJ2-2, with a possible D match to TRBD1 (6 bases). CDR1 and CDR2 (germline): MNHEY, SVGAGI. V shed 2 bases and J shed 6 bases, with 16 bases lying between them. The CDR3 is 16 amino acids. The CDR3, as DNA: TGTGCCAGCAGTTACCCCCCTAAACAGGGAGCCGGGGAGCTGTTTTTT. Translation: CASSYPPKQGAGELFF.

This chain links TRBV10-3 with TRBJ1-5, with a weak D call TRBD1 (5 bases). Germline V gene data show CDR1 as ENHRY and CDR2 as SYGVKD. This CDR3 is 13 amino acids long. Trimming left V 10 bases short and J 0 bases short, with 10 bases between. CDR3 in amino acids: CATTDYSNQPQHF. For the CDR3, the DNA is TGTGCCACGACAGACTATAGCAATCAGCCCCAGCATTTT.

This chain uses TRBV18 with TRBJ2-3, with D tentatively TRBD2 (7 bases). The CDR3 runs to 16 residues. Germline-derived CDR1 and CDR2 are KGHSH and LQKENI. V lost 2 bases and J 0 bases, leaving 12 bases between the germline ends. CDR3 protein: CASSPLQGLSTDTQYF. Here the CDR3 DNA reads TGTGCCAGCTCACCATTACAGGGACTAAGCACAGATACGCAGTATTTT. The whole variable domain, filled in from reference TRBV18 and TRBJ2-3, reads NAGVMQNPRHLVRRRGQEARLRCSPMKGHSHVYWYRQLPEEGLKFMVYLQKENIIDESGMPKERFSAEFPKEGPSILRIQQVVRGDSAAYFCASSPLQGLSTDTQYFGPGTRLTVL.